Listed below are T cell receptor beta chains from one sample, sequenced in a study of T cells in Graves' hyperthyroidism and ophthalmopathy. In TCRdb, the multiplex PCR reads were re-called with MiXCR into one record per CDR3 protein. In the table there are fewer than 650,000 distinct CDR3 sequences, around 15% of which are singletons. Sequences were obtained from blood. These receptor sequences come from a woman in her thirties or forties with Graves' hyperthyroidism. Each CDR3 is given with its conserved first and last residue. D genes are given only for firm matches. Expanded clones are given a class, and other clones once, few, many or no size at all.

D gene: .; clone size: .; J gene: TRBJ1-2; V gene: TRBV20-1; CDR3 DNA: TGCAGTGCTCCCGATGGCTACACCTTC; CDR3 protein: CSAPDGYTF
D gene: .; clone size: few; J gene: TRBJ2-1; V gene: TRBV28; CDR3 DNA: TGTGCCAGCGGGCGTAAAGGGTTGCGGCAGTTCTTC; CDR3 protein: CASGRKGLRQFF
D gene: TRBD1; clone size: many; J gene: TRBJ1-5; V gene: TRBV5-1; CDR3 DNA: TGTGCCAGCAGTCTTAGCGGACAGGGCAATCAGCCCCAGCATTTT; CDR3 protein: CASSLSGQGNQPQHF
D gene: TRBD2; clone size: .; J gene: TRBJ2-2; V gene: TRBV28; CDR3 DNA: TGTGCCAGCAGTTTGACTAGCGGGATTGCCGGGGAGCTGTTTTTT; CDR3 protein: CASSLTSGIAGELFF
D gene: .; clone size: few; J gene: TRBJ2-2; V gene: TRBV5-6; CDR3 DNA: TGTGCCAGCAGCAACCTCCAGGGTGGAGCGAACACCGGGGAGCTGTTTTTT; CDR3 protein: CASSNLQGGANTGELFF
D gene: TRBD2; clone size: many; J gene: TRBJ2-1; V gene: TRBV3-1; CDR3 DNA: TGTGCCAGCAGCCAAGATAGTACTAGCGGGAGCAATGAGCAGTTCTTC; CDR3 protein: CASSQDSTSGSNEQFF
D gene: TRBD2; clone size: many; J gene: TRBJ2-1; V gene: TRBV18; CDR3 DNA: TGTGCCAGCTCACCGCGGACTAGCGGCGACAATGAGCAGTTCTTC; CDR3 protein: CASSPRTSGDNEQFF
D gene: TRBD2; clone size: many; J gene: TRBJ2-3; V gene: TRBV18; CDR3 DNA: TGTGCCAGCTCACCACCTAGCGGGAGAAGTACAGATACGCAGTATTTT; CDR3 protein: CASSPPSGRSTDTQYF
D gene: TRBD1; clone size: many; J gene: TRBJ2-7; V gene: TRBV5-1; CDR3 DNA: TGCGCCAGCAGCGGGGGACAGCCGTCCTCCTACGAGCAGTACTTC; CDR3 protein: CASSGGQPSSYEQYF
D gene: .; clone size: few; J gene: TRBJ2-3; V gene: TRBV2; CDR3 DNA: TGTGCCACCCACCGGAGGGACCTAGCGAGTAGCACAGATACGCAGTATTTT; CDR3 protein: CATHRRDLASSTDTQYF
D gene: TRBD2; clone size: .; J gene: TRBJ2-2; V gene: TRBV14; CDR3 DNA: TGTGCCAGCAGCCAAGGGACGGGAGGGAACACCGGGGAGCTGTTTTTT; CDR3 protein: CASSQGTGGNTGELFF
D gene: .; clone size: many; J gene: TRBJ2-3; V gene: TRBV20-1; CDR3 DNA: TGCAGTGCTAGAGATCCAGACCGCACAGATACGCAGTATTTT; CDR3 protein: CSARDPDRTDTQYF
D gene: .; clone size: many; J gene: TRBJ1-2; V gene: TRBV2; CDR3 DNA: TGTGCCAGCAGGCCTGAGGACGGTATTGGCTACACCTTC; CDR3 protein: CASRPEDGIGYTF
D gene: TRBD2; clone size: many; J gene: TRBJ2-5; V gene: TRBV7-3; CDR3 DNA: TGTGCCAGCAGCTTTTCCGGGACTAGCAAAGAGACCCAGTACTTC; CDR3 protein: CASSFSGTSKETQYF
D gene: .; clone size: many; J gene: TRBJ2-7; V gene: TRBV24-1; CDR3 DNA: TGTGCCACCTCAGGCTCCCGGACGCCTTCCTACGAGCAGTACTTC; CDR3 protein: CATSGSRTPSYEQYF
D gene: .; clone size: many; J gene: TRBJ1-1; V gene: TRBV7-2; CDR3 DNA: TGTGCCAGCAGCTTACCACAGGTCGCTGAAGCTTTCTTT; CDR3 protein: CASSLPQVAEAFF